Listed below are T cell receptor beta chains from one sample, sequenced in a study of blood T cell repertoires in COVID-19. This table comes from immunoSEQ multiplex PCR, and its TCRdb copy is limited to in-frame clones, with some not included. Found here are under 350,000 clones, roughly 90% of them singletons; the top ten hold less than 2%. Sequencing input: PBMCs or T cells enriched from blood (not recorded which). The source is a woman between 40 and 55 years old who had recovered from COVID-19. The CDR3 runs from the conserved cysteine through the conserved F or W. The D gene is left open where the match is weak. Not all rows give a size; the values are once, few, many and, for expanded clones, a class.

TRBV5-4,TRBD1,-,TRBJ2-1,CASSSTGTAQNEQFF,TGTGCCAGCAGCTCCACCGGGACAGCACAGAATGAGCAGTTCTTC
TRBV7-6,-,-,TRBJ2-7,CASSLAEASSEQYF,TGTGCCAGCAGCTTAGCTGAGGCCAGCTCCGAGCAGTACTTC
TRBV6-5,-,once,TRBJ1-2,CASRTSNYYGYTF,TGTGCCAGCAGGACTTCAAATTACTATGGCTACACCTTC
TRBV28,TRBD1,few,TRBJ1-5,CASSVGQGILDQPQHF,TGTGCCAGCAGTGTGGGACAGGGGATTCTGGATCAGCCCCAGCATTTT
TRBV6-2/TRBV6-3,TRBD2,-,TRBJ2-7,CASSYGTSGYEQYF,TGTGCCAGCAGTTACGGGACTAGCGGATACGAGCAGTACTTC
TRBV6-5,-,-,TRBJ1-6,CASSYGQSNSPLHF,TGTGCCAGCAGTTACGGACAATCAAATTCACCCCTCCACTTT
TRBV5-1,TRBD1,-,TRBJ1-6,CASSLRTGGDWALHF,TGCGCCAGCAGCTTGCGGACAGGAGGGGATTGGGCCCTCCACTTT
TRBV19,TRBD1,-,TRBJ1-2,CATLSLRDRDYYGYTF,TGTGCCACCCTATCGCTCCGGGACAGGGACTACTATGGCTACACCTTC
TRBV5-1,-,-,TRBJ2-1,CASTGDEQFF,TGCGCCAGCACGGGGGATGAGCAGTTCTTC
TRBV19,-,-,TRBJ2-7,CASSIYYRSYEQYF,TGTGCCAGTAGTATATATTACAGGTCCTACGAGCAGTACTTC
TRBV27,-,-,TRBJ1-4,CASSPRLSTTNEKLFF,TGTGCCAGCAGTCCACGTTTGAGCACAACTAATGAAAAACTGTTTTTT
TRBV13,-,-,TRBJ1-2,CASSSTAARDGYTF,TGTGCCAGCAGCTCAACAGCGGCCCGCGATGGCTACACCTTC
TRBV5-1,-,-,TRBJ2-4,CASSQGPGVENIQYF,TGCGCCAGCAGCCAAGGTCCAGGGGTTGAAAACATTCAGTACTTC
TRBV6-5,TRBD2,-,TRBJ2-7,CASRTSGSYEQYF,TGTGCCAGCAGGACTAGCGGTTCCTACGAGCAGTACTTC
TRBV30,-,once,TRBJ1-2,CAWTTLGDGYTF,TGTGCCTGGACCACATTAGGGGATGGCTACACCTTC
TRBV9,-,-,TRBJ2-2,CASSVLQGATGELFF,TGTGCCAGCAGCGTCTTACAGGGTGCGACCGGGGAGCTGTTTTTT
TRBV9,-,-,TRBJ2-2,CASSVGHSNTGELFF,TGTGCCAGCAGCGTAGGACATTCGAACACCGGGGAGCTGTTTTTT
TRBV19,-,-,TRBJ2-1,CASSILGAYNEQFF,TGTGCCAGTAGTATTCTCGGAGCCTACAATGAGCAGTTCTTC
TRBV27,TRBD1,-,TRBJ2-1,CASSWSHDRGLYNEQFF,TGTGCCAGCAGTTGGAGCCATGACAGGGGGCTCTACAATGAGCAGTTCTTC
TRBV7-8,TRBD2,-,TRBJ2-7,CASSQEGGLRREQYF,TGTGCCAGCAGCCAGGAGGGAGGGCTTAGGCGGGAGCAGTACTTC
TRBV2,TRBD1,-,TRBJ1-2,CAIKRGLWGGYTF,TGTGCTATCAAAAGGGGGCTTTGGGGAGGCTACACCTTC
TRBV10-3,-,once,TRBJ2-2,CAISARGGVNTGELFF,TGTGCCATCAGTGCCCGAGGGGGAGTGAACACCGGGGAGCTGTTTTTT
TRBV6-5,TRBD1,-,TRBJ1-2,CASSWDRLGGYTF,TGTGCCAGCAGTTGGGACAGATTAGGGGGCTACACCTTC
TRBV2,-,-,TRBJ2-3,CASSQGSDTQYF,TGTGCCAGCAGCCAGGGGTCAGATACGCAGTATTTT
TRBV4-1,TRBD2,few,TRBJ2-2,CASSQATSGGGTGELFF,TGCGCCAGCAGCCAAGCGACTAGCGGGGGGGGAACCGGGGAGCTGTTTTTT
TRBV5-1,-,-,TRBJ2-1,CASSETVPPENEQFF,TGCGCCAGCAGCGAAACAGTCCCCCCTGAGAATGAGCAGTTCTTC
TRBV5-8,TRBD1,-,TRBJ1-2,CASSLASSVGDRVGYGYTF,TGTGCCAGCAGCTTGGCCTCTTCAGTTGGAGACAGGGTGGGCTATGGCTACACCTTC
TRBV7-3,-,-,TRBJ2-4,CASSQPTREPKNIQYF,TGTGCCAGCAGCCAGCCAACCCGGGAGCCCAAAAACATTCAGTACTTC
TRBV5-1,-,once,TRBJ1-5,CASSLDSENQPQHF,TGCGCCAGCAGCCTAGACAGCGAAAATCAGCCCCAGCATTTT
TRBV19,TRBD1,-,TRBJ1-2,CASSIVGQGQGYTF,TGTGCCAGTAGTATCGTAGGACAGGGCCAGGGCTACACCTTC
TRBV5-6,-,-,TRBJ1-5,CASSLATGQPQHF,TGTGCCAGCAGCTTGGCCACGGGTCAGCCCCAGCATTTT
TRBV2,-,-,TRBJ2-2,CASTPADTGELFF,TGTGCCAGCACTCCAGCGGACACCGGGGAGCTGTTTTTT
TRBV10-3,TRBD1,-,TRBJ2-2,CAISEPGTGVTGELFF,TGTGCCATCAGTGAGCCCGGGACAGGGGTCACCGGGGAGCTGTTTTTT
TRBV15,-,-,TRBJ2-3,CATSRASASTDTQYF,TGTGCCACCAGCAGGGCTAGCGCGAGCACAGATACGCAGTATTTT
TRBV2,TRBD1,-,TRBJ1-5,CASSERTGNQPQHF,TGTGCCAGCAGTGAGAGGACAGGTAATCAGCCCCAGCATTTT
TRBV7-6,-,-,TRBJ1-1,CASSLSQGNTEAFF,TGTGCCAGCAGCTTATCTCAGGGGAACACTGAAGCTTTCTTT
TRBV7-2,-,-,TRBJ1-2,CASSLDRVGHNTF,TGTGCCAGCAGCTTAGACAGGGTGGGTCACAACACCTTC